The 23 T cell receptor beta chains presented below share a single source sample, sequenced in a study of T cell responses to AZD1222 COVID-19 vaccine. Here immunoSEQ multiplex PCR was the method, and the copy in TCRdb shows in-frame clones only, minus some. The sample holds approximately 150,000 clones; about 86% are singletons and the top ten take roughly 5.1%. This material consisted of peripheral blood, taken 28 days after the second AZD1222 dose. The receptors were gathered from an adult who received the AZD1222 COVID-19 vaccine.

The chain employs TRBV29-1 and TRBJ1-1, with no clear D. Trimming pared 3 bases from V and 1 base from J, leaving 15 bases between. The germline gives CDR1 SQVTM, CDR2 ANQGSEA. The CDR3 spans 15 residues. DNA for the CDR3: TGCAGCGTTGAGTCGGGAGTAGGGAAGAACACTGAAGCTTTCTTT. It translates to CSVESGVGKNTEAFF.

The CDR3, as DNA: TGTGCCAGCAGCCTCCCTTTCGCGGGGGGAACGGCCAATGAGCAGTTCTTC. Translating gives CASSLPFAGGTANEQFF. The V and J genes are TRBV3-1 (or the pseudogene TRBV3-2) and TRBJ2-1, with 8 bases matching TRBD2. Germline trimming cut 4 bases from V and 6 bases from J; bases unmatched to any gene: 14. There are 17 residues in the CDR3. The V gene's germline CDR1 is LGHDT and CDR2 YNNKEL (reference sequence).

As DNA, the CDR3 is TGTGCCAGCAGCCTATCTCGCTACGAGCAGTACTTC. This sequence encodes CASSLSRYEQYF. The chain links TRBV28 to TRBJ2-7; D uncertain. The CDR3 has 12 residues. Germline V gives CDR1 MDHEN, CDR2 SYDVKM. Trimming pared 6 bases from V and 3 bases from J, leaving 9 bases between.

The chain employs TRBV13 and TRBJ2-5, with D possibly being TRBD2 (5 bases). The CDR3 is 14 residues long. Germline V CDR1 and CDR2: PRHDT, FYEKMQ (reference sequence). Trimming stripped 8 bases from V and 1 base from J, with 14 bases between. CDR3 bases: TGTGCCAGCGGGGTTCAGCGGATCCAAGAGACCCAGTACTTC. Translating it yields CASGVQRIQETQYF.

The chain carries TRBV7-9 and TRBJ2-7; possibly TRBD2 for D (5 bases). The CDR3 runs to 11 residues. The V gene's germline CDR1 is SEHNR and CDR2 FQNEAQ (reference sequence). V was cut by 5 bases and J by 6 bases, with 8 bases left in between. The CDR3, as DNA: TGTGCCAGCAGCCCCGGGATCGAGCAGTACTTC. Translated, it gives CASSPGIEQYF.

This chain links TRBV5-1 with TRBJ1-4; the match to TRBD1 covers 7 bases. Germline lookup yields CDR1 SGHRS and CDR2 YFSETQ. The CDR3 contains 16 residues. Trimming cost V 4 bases and J 8 bases; bases outside gene matches: 14. The CDR3 bases are TGCGCCAGCAGCCCCGGAAAACAGGGGACCGGGGAAAAACTGTTTTTT. It codes for CASSPGKQGTGEKLFF.

This chain links TRBV13 with TRBJ1-1; D possibly corresponds to TRBD1 (5 bases). The CDR3 is 14 amino acids. The V gene lost 6 bases and the J gene lost 3 bases, with 14 bases spanning the gap. The germline V gene encodes CDR1 PRHDT and CDR2 FYEKMQ (reference sequence). The CDR3 nucleotides are TGTGCCAGCAGTTCCTGGCCGGGGGACACTGAAGCTTTCTTT. Translated, it gives CASSSWPGDTEAFF.

This clone was detected only once. The chain is built from TRBV28 and TRBJ1-6, with D perhaps TRBD1 (6 bases). This CDR3 comprises 19 residues. CDR1 is MDHEN, CDR2 SYDVKM, per germline. Trimming took 2 bases from V and 0 from J, leaving 17 bases between them. CDR3 in DNA: TGTGCCAGCAGTTTAGACTACCTGGCGGACAGCTCCTATAATTCACCCCTCCACTTT. Translated, it gives CASSLDYLADSSYNSPLHF.

This chain uses TRBV18 with TRBJ1-2, with D perhaps matching TRBD1 (6 bases). This CDR3 spans 14 amino acids. V lost 0 bases and J lost 5, with 10 bases in between. Germline V gives CDR1 KGHSH, CDR2 LQKENI. The CDR3 nucleotides are TGTGCCAGCTCACCACCTTCCAGGGGATATGGCTACACCTTC. This sequence encodes CASSPPSRGYGYTF.

CDR3 in DNA: TGTGCCAGCAGTCCCAGCGGGGGGGCCTACGAGCAGTACTTC. This sequence encodes CASSPSGGAYEQYF. The rearrangement links TRBV2 to TRBJ2-7; the match to TRBD2 covers 10 bases. Germline CDR1 is SNHLY and CDR2 is FYNNEI. The J segment lost 2 bases and the V segment lost 5 bases, leaving 3 bases of the junction unmatched. The CDR3 covers 14 residues.

This clone was counted once. V usage is TRBV9 and J usage is TRBJ1-4, with 7 bases matching TRBD1. This CDR3 region has 14 residues. V was clipped by 0 bases and J by 6 bases; unmatched bases: 2. Germline loops: CDR1 SGDLS, CDR2 YYNGEE. Here the CDR3 DNA reads TGTGCCAGCAGCGTAGGAGACAGGGATGAAAAACTGTTTTTT. This codes for CASSVGDRDEKLFF. Combining the CDR3 with reference TRBV9 and TRBJ1-4 gives the whole variable domain DSGVTQTPKHLITATGQRVTLRCSPRSGDLSVYWYQQSLDQGLQFLIQYYNGEERAKGNILERFSAQQFPDLHSELNLSSLELGDSALYFCASSVGDRDEKLFFGSGTQLSVL.

The rearrangement links TRBV7-7 to TRBJ1-5; D is perhaps TRBD1 (6 bases). The CDR3 is 17 residues long. Germline lookup yields CDR1 SSHAT and CDR2 FNYEAQ (reference sequence). Trimming cost V 5 bases and J 2 bases, with 19 bases left between them. This CDR3 is CASSIQGSESGNQPQHF. CDR3 in DNA: TGTGCCAGCAGCATCCAGGGGTCTGAAAGTGGCAATCAGCCCCAGCATTTT.

The gene calls are TRBV27 and TRBJ1-5; D is undetermined. The CDR3 spans 14 residues. V lost 2 bases to trimming and J lost 2 bases, with 7 bases between them. The germline gives CDR1 MNHEY, CDR2 SMNVEV (reference sequence). CDR3 residues: CASSLMQGNQPQHF. CDR3 nucleotides: TGTGCCAGCAGTTTAATGCAGGGCAATCAGCCCCAGCATTTT.

The chain uses TRBV19 and TRBJ1-2, with a possible D match to TRBD1 (6 bases). V was shortened by 6 bases and J by 4 bases, with 18 bases between the two germline ends. This CDR3 region has 15 residues. Germline V lookup: CDR1 LNHDA, CDR2 SQIVND (reference sequence). The CDR3 DNA is TGTGCCAGTAGACCCACAGGGCTACCGAGCTATGGCTACACCTTC. It specifies CASRPTGLPSYGYTF. The full variable domain, rest sourced from reference TRBV19 and TRBJ1-2, is DGGITQSPKYLFRKEGQNVTLSCEQNLNHDAMYWYRQDPGQGLRLIYYSQIVNDFQKGDIAEGYSVSREKKESFPLTVTSAQKNPTAFYLCASRPTGLPSYGYTFGSGTRLTVV.

This chain joins TRBV7-9 and TRBJ2-1; D gene unclear. Trimming stripped 3 bases from V and 8 bases from J, with 17 bases between. CDR3 length: 15 amino acids. Germline V lookup: CDR1 SEHNR, CDR2 FQNEAQ (reference sequence). The CDR3 bases are TGTGCCAGCAGCTTCACTCAGGCAGTCTATCATGAGCAGTTCTTC. Translating it yields CASSFTQAVYHEQFF.

CDR3 region: CASSDSSATGELFF. For the CDR3, the DNA is TGTGCCAGCAGTGACTCCTCCGCGACCGGGGAGCTGTTTTTT. The chain combines TRBV6-4 with TRBJ2-2; D gene uncertain. The germline V and J ends were trimmed by 0 bases and 5 bases, with 7 bases remaining between them. This CDR3 region has 14 residues. The germline gives CDR1 MRHNA, CDR2 SNTAGT.

The V and J genes are TRBV9 and TRBJ1-6; tentatively, D is TRBD1 (6 bases). The ends were cut back, 4 bases at V and 0 bases at J, with 23 bases in the middle. Looked up from germline, CDR1 is SGDLS and CDR2 is YYNGEE. The CDR3 is 20 amino acids. Here the CDR3 DNA reads TGTGCCAGCAGCTCCCGAGGGGGGGGTGACGAAAGCTCCTATAATTCACCCCTCCACTTT. Translation gives CASSSRGGGDESSYNSPLHF. Drawing the rest from reference TRBV9 and TRBJ1-6, the complete variable domain is DSGVTQTPKHLITATGQRVTLRCSPRSGDLSVYWYQQSLDQGLQFLIQYYNGEERAKGNILERFSAQQFPDLHSELNLSSLELGDSALYFCASSSRGGGDESSYNSPLHFGNGTRLTVT.

V and J are TRBV13 and TRBJ2-1; 8 bases fit TRBD2. The CDR3 is 16 residues long. V shed 2 bases and J 7 bases; nucleotides not matched to a gene: 10. CDR1 is PRHDT, CDR2 FYEKMQ, per germline (reference sequence). The CDR3 protein is CASSLWSGGAGNEQFF. CDR3 DNA: TGTGCCAGCAGCTTATGGTCCGGGGGGGCCGGGAATGAGCAGTTCTTC.

The chain recombines TRBV9 with TRBJ1-1; no clear D. V lost 1 base to trimming and J lost 4 bases, with 8 bases between them. The germline gives CDR1 SGDLS, CDR2 YYNGEE. This CDR3 has 13 residues. The CDR3 DNA is TGTGCCAGCAGCGTACGGGGTTCCACTGAAGCTTTCTTT. Residues: CASSVRGSTEAFF.

CDR3 nucleotides: TGCAGCGTTGGGGGGGGACAAGAGACCCAGTACTTC. This encodes CSVGGGQETQYF. This chain joins TRBV29-1 and TRBJ2-5; TRBD2 matches at 7 bases. V shed 4 bases and J 2 bases; nucleotides not matched to a gene: 1. The CDR3 is 12 residues long. Germline-derived CDR1 and CDR2 are SQVTM and ANQGSEA.

The chain carries TRBV9 and TRBJ2-7, with a possible D match to TRBD1 (6 bases). Germline lookup yields CDR1 SGDLS and CDR2 YYNGEE. Deletions cut 0 bases from V and 0 bases from J, with 10 bases between. The CDR3 is 15 residues long. The CDR3 here is CASSVAAGVSYEQYF. The CDR3 region has the DNA TGTGCCAGCAGCGTAGCGGCAGGGGTCTCCTACGAGCAGTACTTC.

This clone has more than one count but fewer than ten. This chain connects TRBV10-3 to TRBJ1-1; possibly TRBD1 for D (6 bases). Germline V gene data show CDR1 as ENHRY and CDR2 as SYGVKD. The CDR3 consists of 15 residues. V shed 0 bases and J shed 6 bases, with 14 bases lying between them. The CDR3 bases are TGTGCCATCAGTGAGTCGAACGGACAGTCCTCTGAAGCTTTCTTT. Protein product: CAISESNGQSSEAFF.

This rearrangement joins TRBV30 to TRBJ1-2; 9 bases agree with TRBD1. The CDR3 has 14 residues. Looked up from germline, CDR1 is GTSNPN and CDR2 is SVGIG (reference sequence). V shed 2 bases, J shed 8 bases, and the junction held 9 bases outside the gene matches. CDR3 in amino acids: CAWSLLTGGEGYTF. In DNA form, the CDR3 reads TGTGCCTGGAGTTTACTTACAGGGGGCGAAGGCTACACCTTC.